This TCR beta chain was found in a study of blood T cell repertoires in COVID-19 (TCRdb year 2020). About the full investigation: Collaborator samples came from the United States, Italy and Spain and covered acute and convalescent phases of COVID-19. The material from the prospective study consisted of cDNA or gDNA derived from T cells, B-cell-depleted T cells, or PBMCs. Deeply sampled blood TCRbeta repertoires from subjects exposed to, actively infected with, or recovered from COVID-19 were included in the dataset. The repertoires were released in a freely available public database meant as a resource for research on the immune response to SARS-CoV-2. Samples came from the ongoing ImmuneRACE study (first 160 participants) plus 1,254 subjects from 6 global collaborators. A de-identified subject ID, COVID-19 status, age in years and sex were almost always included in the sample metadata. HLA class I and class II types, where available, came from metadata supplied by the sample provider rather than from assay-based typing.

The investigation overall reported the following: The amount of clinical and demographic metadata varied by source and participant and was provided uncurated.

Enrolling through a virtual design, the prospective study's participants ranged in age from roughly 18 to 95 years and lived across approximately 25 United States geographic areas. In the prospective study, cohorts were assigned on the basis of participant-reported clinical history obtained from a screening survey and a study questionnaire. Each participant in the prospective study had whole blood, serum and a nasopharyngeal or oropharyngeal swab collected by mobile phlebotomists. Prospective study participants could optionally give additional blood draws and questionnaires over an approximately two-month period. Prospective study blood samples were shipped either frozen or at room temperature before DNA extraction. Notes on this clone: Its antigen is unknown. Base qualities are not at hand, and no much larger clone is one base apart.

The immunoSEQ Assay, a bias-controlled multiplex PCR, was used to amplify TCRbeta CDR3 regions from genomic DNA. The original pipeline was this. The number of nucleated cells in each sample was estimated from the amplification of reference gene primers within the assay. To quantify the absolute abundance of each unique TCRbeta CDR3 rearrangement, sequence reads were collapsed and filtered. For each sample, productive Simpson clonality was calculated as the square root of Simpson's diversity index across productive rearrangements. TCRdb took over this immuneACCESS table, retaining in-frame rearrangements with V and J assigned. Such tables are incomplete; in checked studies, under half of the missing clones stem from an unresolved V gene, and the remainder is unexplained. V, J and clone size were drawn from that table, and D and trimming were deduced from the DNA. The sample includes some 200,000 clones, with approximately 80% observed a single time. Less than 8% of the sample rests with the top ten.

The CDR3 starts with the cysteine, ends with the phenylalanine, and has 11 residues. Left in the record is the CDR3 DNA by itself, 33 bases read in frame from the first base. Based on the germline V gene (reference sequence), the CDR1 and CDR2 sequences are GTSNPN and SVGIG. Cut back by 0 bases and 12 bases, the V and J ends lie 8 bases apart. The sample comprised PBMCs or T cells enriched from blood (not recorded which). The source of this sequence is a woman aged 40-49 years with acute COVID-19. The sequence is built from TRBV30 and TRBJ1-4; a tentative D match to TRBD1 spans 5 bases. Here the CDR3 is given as CAWSVGGELFF. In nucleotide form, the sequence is TGTGCCTGGAGTGTCGGAGGGGAACTGTTTTTT.